The present TCR beta chain was sequenced within a study of blood T cell repertoires in COVID-19. V lost 4 bases, J lost 3 bases, and 8 bases lay in between. Germline V gene data show CDR1 as SGHNT and CDR2 as YYREEE (reference sequence). There are 12 residues in the CDR3. Original processing methods: Amplification with reference gene primers provided the estimates of nucleated cell counts. Measured with immunoSEQ multiplex PCR; TCRdb has only the in-frame clones, and not every one. D and trimming were read from the DNA, whereas the V and J calls and clone size are those reported in that table. The sample gives 270,000 or so clones, around 89% of which show up once; about 5% is in the top ten.

The TCR was taken from a man between 35 and 55 years old with acute or convalescent COVID-19. The chain links TRBV5-4 to TRBJ2-7; unclear D gene. Input material: peripheral blood. Here the CDR3 reads CASSPDNYEQYF. The CDR3 DNA is TGTGCCAGCAGCCCCGACAACTACGAGCAGTACTTC.